The 27 T cell receptor beta chains given below trace back to one sample, sequenced in a study of CD8+CD57+ T cells in acquired aplastic anemia. In patients chosen for sequencing, flow cytometry had shown CD8+CD57+ cell expansion. TCR beta VDJ and CDR3 profiles were obtained from a genomic DNA template. One entry per CDR3 protein results from TCRdb running MiXCR on the reads. The table records just over 450,000 distinct CDR3 sequences, over 25% of them present only once. The source material was sorted CD4+, CD8+, or CD8+CD57+ T cells (not recorded which) from PBMCs. These receptors were taken from a human donor with aplastic anemia.

The CDR3, as DNA: TGCAGCGTTACAACGATACAGGGCTACACCTTC. Amino acid sequence: CSVTTIQGYTF. The genes are TRBV29-1 and TRBJ1-2, with D hard to call. The CDR3 loop spans 11 amino acids. Germline CDR1 reads SQVTM; CDR2 reads ANQGSEA. The germline V and J ends were trimmed by 5 bases and 8 bases, with 12 bases remaining between them.

This rearrangement joins TRBV6-1 to TRBJ1-4; D is possibly TRBD1 (5 bases). The germline gives CDR1 MNHNS, CDR2 SASEGT. CDR3 size: 16 residues. Deletions cut 5 bases from V and 4 bases from J, with 17 bases between. The DNA for the CDR3 is TGTGCCAGCAGTCCGCAGGCGGGGACTGGTAATGAAAAACTGTTTTTT. Translating it yields CASSPQAGTGNEKLFF.

This clonotype appeared many times. The chain is built from TRBV24-1 and TRBJ2-2, with 7 nucleotides matching TRBD1. CDR3 size: 16 residues. Germline CDR1 is KGHDR and CDR2 is SFDVKD. V lost 5 bases, J lost 5 bases, and 10 bases stayed unmatched. The DNA of the CDR3 is TGTGCCACCAGTGGAAAACAGGGGTTTAGTACCGGGGAGCTGTTTTTT. Translated, it gives CATSGKQGFSTGELFF.

This clonotype came up many times. The genes are TRBV10-2 and TRBJ1-1; D perhaps matches TRBD1 (5 bases). V gave up 4 bases and J gave up 1 base, with 7 bases separating them. The CDR3 consists of 13 residues. Germline-derived CDR1 and CDR2 are WSHSY and SAAADI. The CDR3 is CASSVTANTEAFF. The CDR3 bases are TGCGCCAGCAGTGTGACAGCGAACACTGAAGCTTTCTTT.

J is TRBJ1-5 and V is TRBV6-1; D is unresolved. This CDR3 comprises 13 residues. With 2 bases removed from V and 1 base from J, the gap between germline ends came to 3 bases. Germline CDR1 MNHNS, CDR2 SASEGT. The CDR3 sequence is CASSESSNQPQHF. The CDR3 nucleotides read TGTGCCAGCAGTGAATCAAGCAATCAGCCCCAGCATTTT.

The gene calls are TRBV15 and TRBJ1-2, with 9 bases fitting TRBD1. Germline assignment: CDR1 LNHNV and CDR2 YYDKDF (reference sequence). V dropped 3 bases and J dropped 5; count of bases not matched to a gene: 10. This CDR3 has 16 residues. The CDR3 nucleotides read TGTGCCACCAGCAGCACACGACAGGGGGGAGGATATGGCTACACCTTC. Translating gives CATSSTRQGGGYGYTF.

There are many counts of this clonotype. The J gene is TRBJ2-7, the V gene TRBV20-1; tentative D call: TRBD1 (5 bases). Per germline, CDR1 DFQATT and CDR2 SNEGSKA (reference sequence). Trimming left V 1 base short and J 3 bases short, with 13 bases between. The length of the CDR3 is 14 residues. CDR3 nucleotide sequence: TGCAGTGCTAGAGGACAGAGCAGGAACTACGAGCAGTACTTC. Its protein is CSARGQSRNYEQYF.

This clonotype has at least ten counts. This chain uses TRBV5-8 with TRBJ2-7; D possibly corresponds to TRBD2 (6 bases). Germline CDR1 reads SGHTS; CDR2 reads YDEGEE. CDR3 length equals 13 residues. V lost 1 base, J lost 3 bases, and 8 bases lay in between. CDR3 in amino acids: CASSLPAGYEQYF. The CDR3 coding sequence is TGTGCCAGCAGCTTGCCAGCGGGCTACGAGCAGTACTTC.

This clonotype was picked up many times. This rearrangement joins TRBV7-9 to TRBJ2-7, with D perhaps TRBD2 (5 bases). Deletions cut 5 bases from V and 6 bases from J, with 11 bases between. The germline V gene has CDR1 SEHNR and CDR2 FQNEAQ (reference sequence). The CDR3 has 12 amino acids. The CDR3 here is CASSPGGSEQYF. As DNA, the CDR3 is TGTGCCAGCAGCCCCGGAGGCTCCGAGCAGTACTTC.

V is TRBV19 and J is TRBJ1-6; no clear D. Trimming removed 6 bases from V and 9 bases from J, with 18 bases in between. This CDR3 is 15 amino acids long. Germline values: CDR1 LNHDA, CDR2 SQIVND (reference sequence). The CDR3 here is CASSVPDLPGSPLHF. The CDR3 coding sequence is TGTGCCAGTAGCGTTCCAGATTTACCCGGTTCACCCCTCCACTTT.

This clonotype came up a few times. The rearrangement joins TRBV11-2 to TRBJ1-2; D not resolved. Germline V gene sequence: CDR1 SGHAT, CDR2 FQNNGV. This CDR3 contains 15 residues. The V end was cut by 3 bases, the J end by 2 bases, with 13 bases between. The CDR3 nucleotides read TGTGCCAGCAGCTTCTGGACGGATATAAACTATGGCTACACCTTC. Protein: CASSFWTDINYGYTF.

This clonotype occurred many times. CDR3: CASRAGWDTQYF. The CDR3 nucleotides are TGTGCCAGCCGAGCGGGATGGGATACGCAGTATTTT. This sequence joins TRBV9 and TRBJ2-3; 7 bases align to TRBD2. The germline CDR1 and CDR2 sequences are SGDLS and YYNGEE. Unmatched junction bases numbered 5, after V lost 7 bases and J lost 6 bases. The CDR3 totals 12 residues. Supplemented by reference TRBV9 and TRBJ2-3, the full variable domain reads DSGVTQTPKHLITATGQRVTLRCSPRSGDLSVYWYQQSLDQGLQFLIQYYNGEERAKGNILERFSAQQFPDLHSELNLSSLELGDSALYFCASRAGWDTQYFGPGTRLTVL.

This clonotype was detected a few times. V and J are TRBV20-1 and TRBJ1-4; D remains ambiguous. Germline V gene data show CDR1 as DFQATT and CDR2 as SNEGSKA (reference sequence). CDR3 size: 13 residues. V lost 4 bases and J 2 bases, leaving 8 bases between the germline ends. CDR3 sequence: CSATPGTNEKLFF. CDR3 nucleotide sequence: TGCAGTGCTACCCCCGGGACTAATGAAAAACTGTTTTTT.

This clonotype was counted a few times. V is TRBV7-9 and J is TRBJ2-7; tentatively, D is TRBD1 or TRBD2 (5 bases each). CDR1 is SEHNR, CDR2 FQNEAQ, per germline (reference sequence). The ends were cut back, 6 bases at V and 0 bases at J, with 15 bases in the middle. The CDR3 is 15 amino acids. The CDR3 reads CASSFERGFSYEQYF. The CDR3 nucleotides are TGTGCCAGCAGTTTCGAGAGGGGATTCTCCTACGAGCAGTACTTC.

This clonotype came up many times. This chain links TRBV7-6 with TRBJ1-1, with 9 bases matching TRBD1. CDR1 and CDR2 (germline): SGHVS, FNYEAQ. J lost 3 bases, V lost 1 base, and 3 bases had no gene match. CDR3 length: 15 amino acids. The DNA of the CDR3 is TGTGCCAGCAGCTTAGAAAGACAGGGGGACACTGAAGCTTTCTTT. It encodes CASSLERQGDTEAFF.

The J gene is TRBJ2-5, the V gene TRBV10-3; the match to TRBD1 covers 10 bases. V lost 6 bases to trimming and J lost 9 bases; unmatched junction nucleotides: 16. This CDR3 is 16 amino acids long. Germline CDR1 and CDR2: ENHRY and SYGVKD. The CDR3 DNA is TGTGCCATCAGCGCCGGGACAGGGGACCCTCAAGCTCCCCAGTACTTC. This encodes CAISAGTGDPQAPQYF.

This clonotype was seen repeatedly, ten times or more. The gene calls are TRBV29-1 and TRBJ1-1; TRBD1 is a possible D gene (5 bases). CDR3 length equals 13 residues. The germline V and J ends were trimmed by 7 bases and 5 bases, with 17 bases remaining between them. From germline, CDR1 is SQVTM and CDR2 ANQGSEA. CDR3 protein: CSGQEGAVTEAFF. In DNA, the CDR3 is TGCAGCGGCCAGGAAGGGGCGGTTACTGAAGCTTTCTTT.

This clonotype was counted only a few times. The chain carries TRBV4-1 and TRBJ2-7; 13 positions match TRBD2. This CDR3 comprises 16 residues. With V trimmed by 1 base and J by 5 bases, 5 bases remained unmatched. Germline assignment: CDR1 MGHRA and CDR2 YSYEKL. The CDR3 is CASSQVGLAGEDEQYF. The CDR3 DNA is TGCGCCAGCAGCCAAGTTGGACTAGCGGGAGAAGACGAGCAGTACTTC.

In DNA, the CDR3 is TGCAGTGCTAGCACAGGGAGTCAAGAGACCCAGTACTTC. It is translated as CSASTGSQETQYF. J is TRBJ2-5 and V is TRBV20-1; the D gene is possibly TRBD1 (6 bases). CDR1 DFQATT and CDR2 SNEGSKA come from the germline V gene (reference sequence). V lost 3 bases, J lost 2 bases, and 10 bases lay in between. This CDR3 is built from 13 residues.

Of note for this clonotype: A much larger clone differs by one base, so this may be a read error. The V and J genes are TRBV20-1 and TRBJ2-7; TRBD1 agrees at 9 bases. The CDR3 is 15 amino acids. The germline V gene has CDR1 DFQATT and CDR2 SNEGSKA (reference sequence). The CDR3 spells CSARVSGQGELVRHF. For the CDR3, the DNA is TGCAGTGCTAGGGTGTCGGGACAGGGCGAATTGGTTCGGCACTTC.

CDR3 sequence: CSVVGQGGETQYF. The CDR3 DNA follows: TGCAGCGTTGTCGGACAGGGTGGGGAGACCCAGTACTTC. This sequence joins TRBV29-1 and TRBJ2-5; 8 nucleotides agree with TRBD1. CDR3 length: 13 amino acids. Germline CDR1 is SQVTM and CDR2 is ANQGSEA. After removal of 4 bases from V and 5 bases from J, the junction contained 6 bases not matched to a gene.

A word on this clonotype: The junction shows a germline mismatch at one end, possibly a read error. The chain employs TRBV9 and TRBJ2-2; 7 bases are shared with TRBD2. There are 15 residues in the CDR3. The germline CDR1 and CDR2 sequences are SGDLS and YYNGEE. CDR3 in DNA: TGTGCCAGCAGCCAGGACGGGAGGAACACCGGGGAGCTGCTTTTT. Translated, it gives CASSQDGRNTGELLF. Based on the CDR3 plus reference TRBV9 and TRBJ2-2, the full variable domain is DSGVTQTPKHLITATGQRVTLRCSPRSGDLSVYWYQQSLDQGLQFLIQYYNGEERAKGNILERFSAQQFPDLHSELNLSSLELGDSALYFCASSQDGRNTGELLFGEGSRLTVL.

This chain links TRBV2 with TRBJ2-7, with TRBD2 identical over 11 bases. Germline-derived CDR1 and CDR2 are SNHLY and FYNNEI. Trimming removed 5 bases from V and 3 bases from J; junction bases left unmatched: 12. The CDR3 contains 17 residues. The CDR3 region is CASSPPGLAGGFYEQYF. CDR3 nucleotides: TGTGCCAGCAGTCCGCCAGGGCTAGCGGGAGGCTTCTACGAGCAGTACTTC. Full variable domain (outside the CDR3, taken from reference TRBV2 and TRBJ2-7): EPEVTQTPSHQVTQMGQEVILRCVPISNHLYFYWYRQILGQKVEFLVSFYNNEISEKSEIFDDQFSVERPDGSNFTLKIRSTKLEDSAMYFCASSPPGLAGGFYEQYFGPGTRLTVT.

This clonotype has a count of ten or more. This chain links TRBV7-8 with TRBJ2-7; D unresolved. Germline V lookup: CDR1 SGHVS, CDR2 FQNEAQ. V lost 0 bases and J lost 4, with 13 bases in between. The CDR3 sequence is 15 residues long. CDR3 coding DNA: TGTGCCAGCAGCTTAGCCCGGACGGCCACATACGAGCAGTACTTC. Its protein is CASSLARTATYEQYF.

This sequence joins TRBV2 and TRBJ2-7; 8 bases are shared with TRBD2. CDR3 length equals 16 residues. V dropped 7 bases and J dropped 2; count of bases not matched to a gene: 13. The germline gives CDR1 SNHLY, CDR2 FYNNEI. The CDR3: CASKTGLGGTAYEQYF. The CDR3 bases are TGTGCCAGCAAAACGGGACTAGGGGGTACCGCCTACGAGCAGTACTTC.

A few counts support this clonotype. The chain couples TRBV20-1 to TRBJ2-7, with D perhaps TRBD1 or TRBD2 (5 bases each). Germline CDR1 and CDR2: DFQATT and SNEGSKA (reference sequence). There are 14 residues in the CDR3. V was cut by 1 base and J by 3 bases, with 13 bases left in between. CDR3 residues: CSARATTGGYEQYF. CDR3 nucleotide sequence: TGCAGTGCTAGAGCAACAACAGGAGGCTACGAGCAGTACTTC.

This clonotype was counted at least ten times. The V gene is TRBV5-1, the J gene TRBJ1-6, with D tentatively TRBD1 (5 bases). V gave up 1 base and J gave up 9 bases, with 11 bases separating them. CDR1 is SGHRS, CDR2 YFSETQ, per germline. The length of the CDR3 is 14 residues. CDR3 DNA sequence: TGCGCCAGCAGCTTGTCGAGGGGTAGTTCACCCCTCCACTTT. It is translated as CASSLSRGSSPLHF.